This T cell receptor (beta chain) was retrieved from a study of T cells in Graves' hyperthyroidism and ophthalmopathy. Study at large: Peripheral blood collection took place at initial diagnosis, before any treatment.

Authors of the study amplified TCR beta CDR3 regions from RNA transcripts. TCR CDR3 underwent first-round RT-PCR with the HTBI primer set. TCRdb called the multiplex PCR reads again in MiXCR, with one record for every CDR3 protein. The sample includes about 640,000 distinct CDR3 sequences, about a fifth of them seen just once. The V and J ends lost 5 bases and 0 bases, in that order; junction bases with no gene match: 13. CDR3 length: 18 amino acids. CDR1 and CDR2 from the germline V gene are SGHAT and FQDESV (reference sequence). Inclusion characteristics of ophthalmopathy patients comprised a Clinical Activity Score of at least 3, a NOSPECS grade of at least 4, and duration under 3 months.

The sequencing input was blood. This chain joins TRBV11-1 and TRBJ2-7; TRBD2 aligns across 10 bases. The receptor was isolated from a man aged 25 to 45 with Graves' ophthalmopathy. The chain's CDR3 is CASSLASGGSGSSYEQYF. The CDR3 DNA sequence: TGTGCCAGCAGCCTCGCTAGCGGGGGAAGCGGGAGCTCCTACGAGCAGTACTTC.